This T cell receptor beta chain was captured in a study of beta chain features in type 1 diabetes. This clone was found a few times. Antigen specificity is unknown. What was sequenced were expressed TCRB transcripts, since all of the isolated RNA had been reverse transcribed. The read count averaged about 3.6 million across naive, central memory and regulatory T cell samples. This table comes from immunoSEQ multiplex PCR, and its TCRdb copy is limited to in-frame clones, with some not included. The profile covers approximately 170,000 clones, with approximately 7.8% appearing a single time and roughly 0.97% taken by the ten largest. Sorting based on CD45RO/CCR7/CD25/CD127/CD95/CD27 separated CD4+ naive, central memory, regulatory and stem cell-like memory cells. Germline loops: CDR1 SGHTA, CDR2 FQGNSA. The CDR3 is 14 amino acids. Trimming took off 10 bases at V and 5 bases at J, with 21 bases between the two ends.

General study results and limits: cDNA sequencing could over-represent cells with high TCR expression. Across patients, naive, central memory and Treg TCRB repertoires exhibited apparently greater similarity than was observed across healthy donors. Shortening that was moderate but significant affected the TCRB CDR3s of Type 1 diabetes patients in all four CD4+ subsets.

Sequenced: central memory CD4+ T cells from blood. The chain links TRBV7-2 to TRBJ2-7; a possible D gene is TRBD1 (7 bases). The source is a woman aged 40 to 50 with type 1 diabetes. The CDR3 nucleotides read TGTGCCACCCGGGCAGGGGGGATCTTAGACGAGCAGTACTTC. It translates to CATRAGGILDEQYF. The full variable domain, in which reference TRBV7-2 and TRBJ2-7 provide the parts outside the CDR3, is GAGVSQSPSNKVTEKGKDVELRCDPISGHTALYWYRQSLGQGLEFLIYFQGNSAPDKSGLPSDRFSAERTGGSVSTLTIQRTQQEDSAVYLCATRAGGILDEQYFGPGTRLTVT.